The clone carrying this TCR beta chain was seen a single time. The target antigen is unknown. The PCR ran on 60 Vbeta and 13 Jbeta primers. Some clones are missing from TCRdb's copy, which holds only in-frame ones; the method was immunoSEQ multiplex PCR. The sample contains 200,000 to 250,000 clones, about 80% of which appear only once. The CDR3 extends over 15 amino acids. Trimming took 3 bases from V and 1 from J; bases not matched to a gene: 3. CDR1 and CDR2 from the germline V gene are KGHSH and LQKENI. This record comes from a study of cytomegalovirus exposure and HLA in healthy donors. Looking at the study overall: Tens of millions of unique TCRs, all from HLA-typed donors, were included in an early release of the data.

Study findings and constraints: An analysis was carried out at a later point. It showed that HLA-associated TCR beta chains were more clonally expanded than equally common non-associated chains. In an earlier analysis, productive rearrangement rates for most beta V segments clustered near 87% or 30%. In vitro confirmation showed three CMV-associated chains to be CMV antigen specific.

The source material was PBMCs. The TCR comes from a young woman in good health and CMV-seronegative. V is TRBV18 and J is TRBJ2-1, with 7 nucleotides matching TRBD2. CDR3 sequence: CASSPSGESYNEQFF. CDR3 sequence (DNA): TGTGCCAGCTCACCGAGCGGGGAATCCTACAATGAGCAGTTCTTC. The full variable domain, its missing parts supplied by reference TRBV18 and TRBJ2-1, is NAGVMQNPRHLVRRRGQEARLRCSPMKGHSHVYWYRQLPEEGLKFMVYLQKENIIDESGMPKERFSAEFPKEGPSILRIQQVVRGDSAAYFCASSPSGESYNEQFFGPGTRLTVL.